This T cell receptor (beta chain) was recovered during a study of response to subunit inactivated influenza vaccine. Findings and limits, study-wide: Few new T cells, the authors suggested, are recruited by each seasonal influenza vaccination.

Points on this clonotype: Its antigen is unknown.

Using its own MiXCR run on the RT-PCR reads, TCRdb lists one record per CDR3 protein. The table records roughly 500,000 distinct CDR3 sequences, approximately 15% of them present only once. In germline, CDR1 is SGHRS, CDR2 YFSETQ. The ends lost 4 bases at V and 1 base at J; junction bases unmatched: 6. This CDR3 contains 15 residues. The sequence was collected from a man between 50 and 70 years old who received an inactivated influenza vaccine. The material sequenced was CD4+ T cells sorted from PBMCs, taken roughly 24 months after vaccination. This chain connects TRBV5-1 to TRBJ2-3; 7 bases match TRBD1. CDR3 bases: TGCGCCAGCAGCAGCGGAGGACAGGGCACAGATACGCAGTATTTT. As protein: CASSSGGQGTDTQYF.